This TCR beta chain appears in the sequencing data of a study of blood T cell repertoires in COVID-19. Study at large: COVID-19 samples, acute and convalescent, were from the United States, Italy and Spain. Sources were T cells, B-cell-depleted T cells, or PBMCs; the material itself was cDNA or gDNA.

Original methodology: Estimated nucleated cell counts came from reference gene primer amplification. The repertoire was sequenced with immunoSEQ multiplex PCR; TCRdb's copy has only in-frame clones and lacks some. The DNA gave D and trimming, while V, J and clone size come from that table. Here the sample spans some 100,000 clones, roughly nine tenths being singletons. The source of this sequence is a man aged 55 to 69 with acute or convalescent COVID-19. The sequenced sample consisted of peripheral blood.

The CDR3 here is CASSSPGSGSSYEQYV. CDR3 sequence (DNA): TGTGCCAGCAGTTCTCCGGGTAGCGGGAGCTCCTACGAGCAGTACGTC. The V call is TRBV27, the J call TRBJ2-7; 9 bases agree with TRBD2. V gave up 4 bases and J gave up 0 bases; unmatched junction bases: 7. Germline-derived CDR1 and CDR2 are MNHEY and SMNVEV (reference sequence). The CDR3 covers 16 residues.